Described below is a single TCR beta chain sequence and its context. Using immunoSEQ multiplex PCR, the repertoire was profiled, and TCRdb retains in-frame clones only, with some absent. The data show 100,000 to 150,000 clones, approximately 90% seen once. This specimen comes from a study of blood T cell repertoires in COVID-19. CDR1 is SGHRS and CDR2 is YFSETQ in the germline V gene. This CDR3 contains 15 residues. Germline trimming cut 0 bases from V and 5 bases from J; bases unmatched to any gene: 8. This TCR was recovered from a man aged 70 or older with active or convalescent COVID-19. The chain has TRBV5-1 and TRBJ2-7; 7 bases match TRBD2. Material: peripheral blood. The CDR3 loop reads CASSLAQGGSNEQYF. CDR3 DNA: TGCGCCAGCAGCTTGGCCCAGGGCGGGAGTAACGAGCAGTACTTC.